Below are 9 T cell receptor beta chains sequenced from a single sample in a study of beta chain features in type 1 diabetes. Expressed TCRB transcripts were sequenced because the isolated RNA had all been reverse transcribed beforehand. Assay used: immunoSEQ multiplex PCR; TCRdb lists only in-frame clones, some missing. This sample has approximately 150,000 clones, with less than 10% found just once. The sequenced sample was central memory CD4+ T cells from blood. These receptors were obtained from a woman between 40 and 50 years old in good health.

Details on this clone: This same CDR3 is encoded by further DNA sequences in the sample. This chain connects TRBV9 to TRBJ2-1; 7 positions match TRBD1. The CDR3 covers 15 residues. V trimming: 1 base; J trimming: 3 bases; junction bases outside the gene matches: 4. The V gene's germline CDR1 is SGDLS and CDR2 YYNGEE. Here the CDR3 reads CASSVRWDSYNEQFF. The CDR3 region has the DNA TGTGCCAGCAGCGTAAGGTGGGACAGCTACAATGAGCAGTTCTTC.

The chain couples TRBV11-2 to TRBJ2-1, with D possibly TRBD2 on 5 matching bases. The CDR3 extends over 14 amino acids. Deletions cut 3 bases from V and 9 bases from J, with 15 bases between. CDR1 is SGHAT and CDR2 is FQNNGV in the germline V gene. The CDR3 loop reads CASSLRAAGIEQFF. CDR3 DNA sequence: TGTGCCAGCAGCTTGAGGGCGGCCGGTATTGAGCAGTTCTTC.

The rearrangement joins TRBV2 to TRBJ2-7; maybe TRBD1 (5 bases). V lost 8 bases and J lost 4, with 12 bases in between. The CDR3 length is 12 residues. In germline, CDR1 is SNHLY, CDR2 FYNNEI. The CDR3 coding sequence is TGTGCCAGCGAGGTTACAGGTTACGAGCAGTACTTC. Translating it yields CASEVTGYEQYF.

This clone was detected only a few times. The genes are TRBV5-1 and TRBJ1-1; possible D gene TRBD1, 5 bases. The CDR3 extends over 14 amino acids. Germline V lookup: CDR1 SGHRS, CDR2 YFSETQ. V was trimmed by 0 bases and J by 1 base, leaving 7 bases between them. CDR3 DNA: TGCGCCAGCAGCTTGGCCCAGGGGAACACTGAAGCTTTCTTT. Protein product: CASSLAQGNTEAFF.

The chain employs TRBV19 and TRBJ2-5; a weak D match, TRBD1 (6 bases). CDR1 and CDR2 from the germline V gene are LNHDA and SQIVND (reference sequence). V lost 5 bases and J 1 base, leaving 14 bases between the germline ends. CDR3 length: 15 amino acids. CDR3 bases: TGTGCCAGTAGTCCGGACAGCAGTTTCCAAGAGACCCAGTACTTC. Translation gives CASSPDSSFQETQYF.

This clone was seen a handful of times. The chain is built from TRBV5-6 and TRBJ2-2, with TRBD2 as a possible D gene (6 bases). Per germline, CDR1 SGHDT and CDR2 YYEEEE. Trimming cost V 3 bases and J 3 bases, with 15 bases left between them. The CDR3 spans 16 residues. The DNA of the CDR3 is TGTGCCAGCAGCTACTCCGGGACTCGGGACACCGGGGAGCTGTTTTTT. This gives the protein CASSYSGTRDTGELFF.

This clone was picked up many times. V gene TRBV7-2 combines with J gene TRBJ2-2; the match to TRBD1 covers 7 bases. CDR3 size: 17 residues. V lost 3 bases, J lost 8 bases, and 15 bases stayed unmatched. Germline V gene data show CDR1 as SGHTA and CDR2 as FQGNSA. Written as DNA, the CDR3 is TGTGCCAGCAGCTTGGACCCCGAGGAAGGGGGCAGGGGGGAGCTGTTTTTT. It specifies CASSLDPEEGGRGELFF.

The J gene is TRBJ1-2, the V gene TRBV6-6; D may be TRBD1 (5 bases). The CDR3 length is 14 residues. Germline loops: CDR1 MNHNY, CDR2 SVGAGI (reference sequence). Between the trimmed V and J ends, which lost 7 bases and 8 bases, there was a span of 20 bases. CDR3 region: CASTPVSQGQGYTF. CDR3 sequence (DNA): TGTGCCAGCACCCCAGTCTCCCAGGGCCAGGGCTACACCTTC.

The chain recombines TRBV19 with TRBJ1-1; unclear D gene. V was pared by 0 bases and J by 1 base, with 3 bases between. CDR1 is LNHDA, CDR2 SQIVND, per germline (reference sequence). The CDR3 runs to 13 residues. CDR3 sequence reads: CASSIEQNTEAFF. CDR3 coding DNA: TGTGCCAGTAGTATAGAACAGAACACTGAAGCTTTCTTT. The full variable domain, its missing parts supplied by reference TRBV19 and TRBJ1-1, is DGGITQSPKYLFRKEGQNVTLSCEQNLNHDAMYWYRQDPGQGLRLIYYSQIVNDFQKGDIAEGYSVSREKKESFPLTVTSAQKNPTAFYLCASSIEQNTEAFFGQGTRLTVV.